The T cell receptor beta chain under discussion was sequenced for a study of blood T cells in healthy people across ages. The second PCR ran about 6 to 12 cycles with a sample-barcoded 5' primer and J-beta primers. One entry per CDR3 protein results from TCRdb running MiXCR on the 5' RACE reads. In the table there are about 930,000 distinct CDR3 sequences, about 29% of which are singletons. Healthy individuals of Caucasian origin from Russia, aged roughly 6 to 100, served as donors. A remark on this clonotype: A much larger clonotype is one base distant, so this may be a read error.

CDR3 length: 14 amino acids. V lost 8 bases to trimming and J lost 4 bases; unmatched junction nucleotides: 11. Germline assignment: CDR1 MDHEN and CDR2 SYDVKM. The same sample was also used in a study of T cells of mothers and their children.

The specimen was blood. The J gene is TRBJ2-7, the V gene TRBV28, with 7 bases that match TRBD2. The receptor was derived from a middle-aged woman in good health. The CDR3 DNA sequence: TGTGCCAGCGGATCCTCGGGTAGCGGGTACGAGCAGTACTTC. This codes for CASGSSGSGYEQYF.